This section outlines one T cell receptor beta chain sequence together with its context. No antigen is known for it. The record originates from a study of human T cells and chemical hapten exposure. About the study: From small differences in pooled library volume came most of the variation in per-sample TCR yields. Regarding the study as a whole: DPC sensitization did not alter TCRs above 1 in 1000 frequency.

Library preparation tagged each individual cDNA molecule with a unique molecular identifier. Authors' processing steps: A typical sample had roughly 96,000 TCRs, with roughly 20,000 to 700,000 overall. TCRdb fed the RACE reads into MiXCR, producing one record per CDR3 protein. These V and J calls originate from TCRdb's pipeline instead of the authors' own analysis. The table lists some 120,000 distinct CDR3 sequences, around 8.2% of them singletons. The V gene lost 4 bases and the J gene lost 2 bases, with 12 bases spanning the gap. Germline V gene data show CDR1 as LGHNA and CDR2 as YSLEER. The CDR3 extends over 16 amino acids. The time point here: healthy volunteer bleed at 2 weeks. The template was total RNA from unfractionated whole blood.

This clonotype was sampled from a male donor in good health. Some clones in this sample may be carry-over from other donors' samples. The material sequenced was whole blood. V usage is TRBV4-3 and J usage is TRBJ1-6; D unresolved. CDR3 DNA: TGCGCCAGCAGCCGAAGGGTTTGGACCTATAATTCACCCCTCCACTTT. As protein: CASSRRVWTYNSPLHF.